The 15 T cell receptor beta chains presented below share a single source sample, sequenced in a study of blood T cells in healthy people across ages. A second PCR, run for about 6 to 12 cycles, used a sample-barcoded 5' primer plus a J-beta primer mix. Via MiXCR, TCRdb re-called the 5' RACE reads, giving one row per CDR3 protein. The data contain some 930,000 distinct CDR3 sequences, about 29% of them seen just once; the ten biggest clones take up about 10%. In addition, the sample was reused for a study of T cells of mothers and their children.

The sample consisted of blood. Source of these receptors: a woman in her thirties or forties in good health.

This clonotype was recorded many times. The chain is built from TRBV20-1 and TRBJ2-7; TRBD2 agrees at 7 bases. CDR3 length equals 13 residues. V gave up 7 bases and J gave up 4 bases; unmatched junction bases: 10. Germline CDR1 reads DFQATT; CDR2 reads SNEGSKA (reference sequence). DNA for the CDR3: TGCAGTGGAGGAGGGGCGGGGGAATACGAGCAGTACTTC. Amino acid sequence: CSGGGAGEYEQYF.

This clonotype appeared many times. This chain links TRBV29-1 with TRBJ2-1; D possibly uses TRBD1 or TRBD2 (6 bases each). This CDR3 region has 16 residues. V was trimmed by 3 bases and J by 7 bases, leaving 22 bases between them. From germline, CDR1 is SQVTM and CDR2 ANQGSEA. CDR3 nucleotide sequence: TGCAGCGTTGATGGGGGGCGAAGACCGCTTGGAAATGAGCAGTTCTTC. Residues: CSVDGGRRPLGNEQFF.

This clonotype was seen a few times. The CDR3 DNA reads as TGTGCCATCAGTATGGACTCTAATAGCAATCAGCCCCAGCATTTT. The encoded protein is CAISMDSNSNQPQHF. This rearrangement joins TRBV10-3 to TRBJ1-5; D is ambiguous. V was clipped by 5 bases and J by 0 bases, with 11 bases between them. The germline V gene encodes CDR1 ENHRY and CDR2 SYGVKD. The CDR3 consists of 15 residues.

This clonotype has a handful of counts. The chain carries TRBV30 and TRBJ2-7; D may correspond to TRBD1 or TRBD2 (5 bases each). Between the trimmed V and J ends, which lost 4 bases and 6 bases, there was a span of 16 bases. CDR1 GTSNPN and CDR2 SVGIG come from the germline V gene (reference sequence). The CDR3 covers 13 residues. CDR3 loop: CAWTGPRKSEQYF. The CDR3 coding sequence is TGTGCCTGGACGGGGCCCAGAAAGTCCGAGCAGTACTTC. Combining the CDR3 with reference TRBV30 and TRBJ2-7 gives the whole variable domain SQTIHQWPATLVQPVGSPLSLECTVEGTSNPNLYWYRQAAGRGLQLLFYSVGIGQISSEVPQNLSASRPQDRQFILSSKKLLLSDSGFYLCAWTGPRKSEQYFGPGTRLTVT.

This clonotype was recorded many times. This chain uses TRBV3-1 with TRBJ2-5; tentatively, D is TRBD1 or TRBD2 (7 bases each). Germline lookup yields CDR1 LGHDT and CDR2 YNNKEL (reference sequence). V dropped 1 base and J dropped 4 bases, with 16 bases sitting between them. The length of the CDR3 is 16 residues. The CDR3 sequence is CASSQVGGGAGETQYF. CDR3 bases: TGTGCCAGCAGCCAAGTGGGAGGGGGCGCGGGAGAGACCCAGTACTTC.

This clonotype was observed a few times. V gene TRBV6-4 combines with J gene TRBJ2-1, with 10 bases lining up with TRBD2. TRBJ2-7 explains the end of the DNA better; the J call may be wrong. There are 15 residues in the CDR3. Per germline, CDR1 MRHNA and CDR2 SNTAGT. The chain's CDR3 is CASSESGGAGNEQYF. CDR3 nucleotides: TGTGCCAGCAGTGAGAGCGGGGGGGCGGGCAATGAGCAGTACTTC.

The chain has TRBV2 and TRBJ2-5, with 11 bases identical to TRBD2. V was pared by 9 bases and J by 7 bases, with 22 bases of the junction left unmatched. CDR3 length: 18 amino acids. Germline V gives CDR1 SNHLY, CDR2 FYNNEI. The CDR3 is CASWPRSGTSGGARTQYF. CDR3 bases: TGTGCCAGTTGGCCTCGCTCGGGAACTAGCGGGGGTGCAAGGACCCAGTACTTC.

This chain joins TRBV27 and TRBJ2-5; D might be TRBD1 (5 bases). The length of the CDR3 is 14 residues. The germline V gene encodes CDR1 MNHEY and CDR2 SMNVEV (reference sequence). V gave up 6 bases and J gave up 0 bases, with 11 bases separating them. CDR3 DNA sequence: TGTGCCAGCAGCCCACAGGCGTACCAAGAGACCCAGTACTTC. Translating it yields CASSPQAYQETQYF.

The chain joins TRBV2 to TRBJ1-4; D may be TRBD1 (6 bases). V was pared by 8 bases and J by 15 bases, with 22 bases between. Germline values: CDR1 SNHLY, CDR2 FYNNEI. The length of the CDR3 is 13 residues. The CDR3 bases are TGTGCCAGCCTAAGTCGGGACACCTATTATATGTTTTTT. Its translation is CASLSRDTYYMFF.

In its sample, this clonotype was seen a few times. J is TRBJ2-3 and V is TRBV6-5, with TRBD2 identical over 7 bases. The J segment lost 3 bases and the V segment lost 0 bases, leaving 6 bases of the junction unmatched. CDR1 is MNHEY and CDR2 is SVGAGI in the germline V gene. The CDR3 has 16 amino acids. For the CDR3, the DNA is TGTGCCAGCAGTTACTCTTCCCGCGGGGGAACAGATACGCAGTATTTT. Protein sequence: CASSYSSRGGTDTQYF.

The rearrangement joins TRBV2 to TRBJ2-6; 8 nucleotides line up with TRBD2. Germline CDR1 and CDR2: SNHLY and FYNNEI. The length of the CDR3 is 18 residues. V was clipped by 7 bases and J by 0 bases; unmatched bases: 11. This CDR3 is CASILTSEESSGANVLTF. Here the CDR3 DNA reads TGTGCCAGCATCCTGACTAGCGAGGAAAGCTCTGGGGCCAACGTCCTGACTTTC.

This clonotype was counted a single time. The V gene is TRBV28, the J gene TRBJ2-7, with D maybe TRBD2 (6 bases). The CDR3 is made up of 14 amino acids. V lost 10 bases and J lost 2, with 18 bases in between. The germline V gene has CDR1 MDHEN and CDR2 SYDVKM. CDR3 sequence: CANRLGGATYEQYF. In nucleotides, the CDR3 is TGTGCCAACAGGTTAGGCGGGGCGACCTACGAGCAGTACTTC.

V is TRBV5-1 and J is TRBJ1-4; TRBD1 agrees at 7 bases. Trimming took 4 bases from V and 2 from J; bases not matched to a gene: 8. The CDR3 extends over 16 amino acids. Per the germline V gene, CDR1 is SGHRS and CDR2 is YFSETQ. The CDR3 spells CASSVTPGQTNEKLFF. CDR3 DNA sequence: TGCGCCAGCAGCGTGACCCCGGGACAGACTAATGAAAAACTGTTTTTT.

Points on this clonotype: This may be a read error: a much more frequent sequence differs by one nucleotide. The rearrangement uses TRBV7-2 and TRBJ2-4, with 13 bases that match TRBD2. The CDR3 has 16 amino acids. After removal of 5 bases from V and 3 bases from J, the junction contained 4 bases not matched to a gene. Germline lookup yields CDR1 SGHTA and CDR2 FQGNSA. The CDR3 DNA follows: TGTGCCAGCAGCCATGGACTAGCGGGGGACAAAAACATTCAGTACTTC. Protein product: CASSHGLAGDKNIQYF.

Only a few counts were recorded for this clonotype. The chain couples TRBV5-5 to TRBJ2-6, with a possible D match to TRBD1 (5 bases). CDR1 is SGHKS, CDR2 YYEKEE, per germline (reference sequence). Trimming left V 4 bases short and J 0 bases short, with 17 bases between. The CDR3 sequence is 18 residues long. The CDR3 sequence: CASSPLTVYLSGANVLTF. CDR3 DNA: TGTGCCAGCAGCCCCTTGACAGTGTACCTCTCTGGGGCCAACGTCCTGACTTTC.